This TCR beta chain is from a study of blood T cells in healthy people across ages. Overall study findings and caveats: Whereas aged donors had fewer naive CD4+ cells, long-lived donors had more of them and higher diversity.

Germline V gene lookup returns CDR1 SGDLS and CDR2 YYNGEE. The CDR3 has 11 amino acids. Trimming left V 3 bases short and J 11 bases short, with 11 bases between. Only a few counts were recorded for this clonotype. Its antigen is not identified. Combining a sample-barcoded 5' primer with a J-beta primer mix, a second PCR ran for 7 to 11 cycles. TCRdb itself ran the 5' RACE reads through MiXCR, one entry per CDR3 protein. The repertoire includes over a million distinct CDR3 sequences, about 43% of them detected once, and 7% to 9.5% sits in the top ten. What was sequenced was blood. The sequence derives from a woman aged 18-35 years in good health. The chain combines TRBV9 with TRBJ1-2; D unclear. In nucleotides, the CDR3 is TGTGCCAGCAGCGACATGGTGATGTACACCTTC. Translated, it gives CASSDMVMYTF.